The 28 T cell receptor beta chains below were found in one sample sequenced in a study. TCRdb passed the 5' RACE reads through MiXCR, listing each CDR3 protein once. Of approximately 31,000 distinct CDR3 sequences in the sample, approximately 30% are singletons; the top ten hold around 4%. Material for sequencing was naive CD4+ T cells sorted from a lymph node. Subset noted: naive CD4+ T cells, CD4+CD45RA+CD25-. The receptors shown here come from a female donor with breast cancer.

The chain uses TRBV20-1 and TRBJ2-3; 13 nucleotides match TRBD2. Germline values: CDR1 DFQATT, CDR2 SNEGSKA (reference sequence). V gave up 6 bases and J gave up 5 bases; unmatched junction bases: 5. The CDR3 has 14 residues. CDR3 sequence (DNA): TGCAGTGCGGGACTAGCGGGAATGGTAGATACGCAGTATTTT. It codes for CSAGLAGMVDTQYF.

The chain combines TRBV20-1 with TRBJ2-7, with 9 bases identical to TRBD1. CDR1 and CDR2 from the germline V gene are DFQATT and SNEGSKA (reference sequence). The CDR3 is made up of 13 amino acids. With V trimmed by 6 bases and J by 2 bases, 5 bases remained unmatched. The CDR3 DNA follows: TGCAGTGCAAAGACAGGGGGTACCTACGAGCAGTACTTC. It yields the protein CSAKTGGTYEQYF.

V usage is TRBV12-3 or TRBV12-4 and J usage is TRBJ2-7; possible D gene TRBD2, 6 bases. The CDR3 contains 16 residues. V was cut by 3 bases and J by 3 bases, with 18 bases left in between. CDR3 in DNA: TGTGCCAGCAGTTTTGCGGACGGCGGCGGGGTCTACGAGCAGTACTTC. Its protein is CASSFADGGGVYEQYF.

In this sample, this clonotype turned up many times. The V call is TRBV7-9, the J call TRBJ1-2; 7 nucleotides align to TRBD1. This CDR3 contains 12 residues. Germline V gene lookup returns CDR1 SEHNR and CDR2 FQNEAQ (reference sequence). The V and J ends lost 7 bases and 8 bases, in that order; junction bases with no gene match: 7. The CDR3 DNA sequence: TGTGCCAGCACCCGACAGGGTAACGGCTACACCTTC. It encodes CASTRQGNGYTF.

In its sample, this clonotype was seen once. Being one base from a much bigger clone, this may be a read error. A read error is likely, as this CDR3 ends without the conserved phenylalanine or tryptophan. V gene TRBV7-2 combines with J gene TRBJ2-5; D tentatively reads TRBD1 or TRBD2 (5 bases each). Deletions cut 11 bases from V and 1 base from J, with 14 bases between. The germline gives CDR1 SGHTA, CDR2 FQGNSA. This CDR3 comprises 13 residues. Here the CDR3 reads CAPGLAFQETQYS. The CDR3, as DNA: TGTGCCCCGGGGCTAGCTTTCCAAGAGACCCAGTACTCC.

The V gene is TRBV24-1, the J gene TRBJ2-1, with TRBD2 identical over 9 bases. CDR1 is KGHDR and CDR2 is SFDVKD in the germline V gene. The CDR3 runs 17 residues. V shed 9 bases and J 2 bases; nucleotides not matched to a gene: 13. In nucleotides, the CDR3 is TGTGCCACCGCGTCGAGCGGGAGGCCCCTAACCTACAATGAGCAGTTCTTC. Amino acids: CATASSGRPLTYNEQFF.

Here the CDR3 DNA reads TGTGCCACGGGCCCAACCTACGAGCAGTACTTC. This translates into CATGPTYEQYF. The chain is built from TRBV27 and TRBJ2-7; D gene ambiguous. Germline CDR1 MNHEY, CDR2 SMNVEV (reference sequence). V was pared by 10 bases and J by 2 bases, with 9 bases between. This CDR3 is built from 11 residues.

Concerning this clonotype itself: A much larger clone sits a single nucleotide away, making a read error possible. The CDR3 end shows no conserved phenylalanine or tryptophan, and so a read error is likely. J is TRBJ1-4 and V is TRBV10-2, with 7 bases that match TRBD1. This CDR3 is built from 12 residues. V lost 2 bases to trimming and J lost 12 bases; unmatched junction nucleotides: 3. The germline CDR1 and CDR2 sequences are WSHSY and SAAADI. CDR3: CASSEPQGELFS. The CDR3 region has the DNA TGCGCCAGCAGTGAGCCCCAGGGGGAACTGTTTTCT.

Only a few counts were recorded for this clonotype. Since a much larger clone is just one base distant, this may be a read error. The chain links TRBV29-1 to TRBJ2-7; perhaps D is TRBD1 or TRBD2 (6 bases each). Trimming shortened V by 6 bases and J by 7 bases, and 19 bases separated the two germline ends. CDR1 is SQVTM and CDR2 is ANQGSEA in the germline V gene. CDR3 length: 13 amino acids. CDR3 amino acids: CSVKGGGSREQYF. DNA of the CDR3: TGCAGCGTAAAGGGGGGCGGCTCTCGGGAGCAGTACTTC.

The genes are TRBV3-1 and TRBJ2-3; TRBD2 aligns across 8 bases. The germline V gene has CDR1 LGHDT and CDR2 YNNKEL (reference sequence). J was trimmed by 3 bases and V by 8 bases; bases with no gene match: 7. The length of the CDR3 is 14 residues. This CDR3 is CASVGGGRTDTQYF. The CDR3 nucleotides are TGTGCCAGCGTGGGAGGCGGGAGGACAGATACGCAGTATTTT.

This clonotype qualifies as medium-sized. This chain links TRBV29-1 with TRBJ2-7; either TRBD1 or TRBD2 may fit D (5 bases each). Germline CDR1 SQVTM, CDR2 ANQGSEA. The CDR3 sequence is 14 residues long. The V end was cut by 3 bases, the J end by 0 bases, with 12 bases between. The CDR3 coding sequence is TGCAGCGTTGACCCGGGACGGGGCTCCTACGAGCAGTACTTC. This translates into CSVDPGRGSYEQYF.

This CDR3 reads CASRLQGGSNQPQHF. The CDR3 DNA reads TGTGCCAGCAGGCTACAGGGGGGGAGCAATCAGCCCCAGCATTTT. The V gene is TRBV6-1, the J gene TRBJ1-5; 8 nucleotides match TRBD1. The CDR3 length is 15 residues. J lost 1 base, V lost 6 bases, and 5 bases had no gene match. The germline gives CDR1 MNHNS, CDR2 SASEGT.

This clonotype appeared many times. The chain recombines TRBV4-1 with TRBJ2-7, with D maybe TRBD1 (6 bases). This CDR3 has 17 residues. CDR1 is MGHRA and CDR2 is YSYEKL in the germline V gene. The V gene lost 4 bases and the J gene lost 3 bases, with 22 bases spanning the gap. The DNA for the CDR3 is TGCGCCAGCAGCCCTAGCCGGACAGCCCGGATCGGCTACGAGCAGTACTTC. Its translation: CASSPSRTARIGYEQYF.

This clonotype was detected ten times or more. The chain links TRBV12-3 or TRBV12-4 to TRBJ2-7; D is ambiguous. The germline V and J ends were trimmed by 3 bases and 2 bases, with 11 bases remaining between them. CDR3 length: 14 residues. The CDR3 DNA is TGTGCCAGCAGTTTGATGAGGCGGACCTACGAGCAGTACTTC. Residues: CASSLMRRTYEQYF.

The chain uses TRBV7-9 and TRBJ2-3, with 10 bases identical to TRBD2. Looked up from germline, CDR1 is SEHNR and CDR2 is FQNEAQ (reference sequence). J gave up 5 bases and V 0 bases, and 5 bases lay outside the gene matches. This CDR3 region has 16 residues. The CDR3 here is CASSLAITSGKDTQYF. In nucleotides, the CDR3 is TGTGCCAGCAGCTTAGCGATAACTAGCGGGAAAGATACGCAGTATTTT.

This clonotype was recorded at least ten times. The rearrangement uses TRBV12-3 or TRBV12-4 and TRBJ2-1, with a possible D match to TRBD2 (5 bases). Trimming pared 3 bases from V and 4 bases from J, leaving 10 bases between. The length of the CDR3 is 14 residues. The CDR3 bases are TGTGCCAGCAGTTTGCGAGGGCATTACAATGAGCAGTTCTTC. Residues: CASSLRGHYNEQFF.

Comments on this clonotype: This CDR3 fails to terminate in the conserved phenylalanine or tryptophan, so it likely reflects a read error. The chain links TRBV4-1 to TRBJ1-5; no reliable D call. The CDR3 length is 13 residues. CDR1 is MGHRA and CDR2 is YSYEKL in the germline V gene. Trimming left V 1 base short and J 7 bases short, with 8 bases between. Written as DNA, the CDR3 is TGCGCCAGCAGCCAAGTGTGGGCCCAGCCCCAGCATGTT. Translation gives CASSQVWAQPQHV.

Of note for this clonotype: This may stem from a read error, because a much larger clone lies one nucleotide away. The DNA for the CDR3 is TGTGCCGGCAGTTACTCGGGACAAGAGGACTACGAGCAGTACTTC. It codes for CAGSYSGQEDYEQYF. This chain uses TRBV6-2 or TRBV6-3 with TRBJ2-7; D might be TRBD1 (6 bases). In germline, CDR1 is MNHEY, CDR2 SVGEGT. The CDR3 consists of 15 residues.

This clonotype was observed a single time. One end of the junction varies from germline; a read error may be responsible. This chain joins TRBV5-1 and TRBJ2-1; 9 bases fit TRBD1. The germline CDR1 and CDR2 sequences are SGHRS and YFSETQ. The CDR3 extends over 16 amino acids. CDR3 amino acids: CASSLEAGQGYNEQLF. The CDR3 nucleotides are TGCGCCAGCAGCTTGGAGGCGGGACAGGGTTACAATGAGCAGCTCTTC.

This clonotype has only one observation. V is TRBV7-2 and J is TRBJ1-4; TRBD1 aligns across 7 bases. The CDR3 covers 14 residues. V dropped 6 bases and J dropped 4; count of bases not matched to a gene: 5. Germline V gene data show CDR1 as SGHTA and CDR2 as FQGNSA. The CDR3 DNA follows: TGTGCCAGCAGTCGGGACAGCCTTAATGAAAAACTGTTTTTT. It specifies CASSRDSLNEKLFF.

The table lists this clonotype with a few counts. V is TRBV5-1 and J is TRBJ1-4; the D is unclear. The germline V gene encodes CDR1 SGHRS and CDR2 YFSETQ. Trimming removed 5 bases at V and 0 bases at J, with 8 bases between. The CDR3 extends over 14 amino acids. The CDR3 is CASRDVTTNEKLFF. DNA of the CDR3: TGCGCCAGCAGGGACGTCACAACTAATGAAAAACTGTTTTTT.

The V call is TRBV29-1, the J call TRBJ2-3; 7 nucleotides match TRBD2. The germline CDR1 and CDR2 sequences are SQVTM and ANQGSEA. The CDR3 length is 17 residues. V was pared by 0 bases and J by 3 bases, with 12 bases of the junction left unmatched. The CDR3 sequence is CSVEDRGGRDYTDTQYF. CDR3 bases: TGCAGCGTTGAAGATCGGGGTGGGAGGGATTATACAGATACGCAGTATTTT.

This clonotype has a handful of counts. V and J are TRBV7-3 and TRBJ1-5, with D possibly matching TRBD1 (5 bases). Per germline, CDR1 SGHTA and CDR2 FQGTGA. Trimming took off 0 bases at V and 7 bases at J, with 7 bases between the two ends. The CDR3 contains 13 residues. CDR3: CASSLTQGQPQHF. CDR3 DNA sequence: TGTGCCAGCAGCTTAACTCAGGGCCAGCCCCAGCATTTT.

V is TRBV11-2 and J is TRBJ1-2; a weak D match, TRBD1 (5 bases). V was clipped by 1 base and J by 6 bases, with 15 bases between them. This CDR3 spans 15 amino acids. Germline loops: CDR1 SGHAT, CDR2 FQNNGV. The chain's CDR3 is CASSLGAGKDDGYTF. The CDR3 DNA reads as TGTGCCAGCAGCTTAGGGGCAGGGAAGGATGATGGCTACACCTTC.

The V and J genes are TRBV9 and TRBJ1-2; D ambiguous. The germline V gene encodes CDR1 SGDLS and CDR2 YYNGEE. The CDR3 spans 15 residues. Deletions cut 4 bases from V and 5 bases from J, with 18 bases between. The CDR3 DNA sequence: TGTGCCAGCAGCCCACCCTTGGCAGGCCAATATGGCTACACCTTC. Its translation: CASSPPLAGQYGYTF.

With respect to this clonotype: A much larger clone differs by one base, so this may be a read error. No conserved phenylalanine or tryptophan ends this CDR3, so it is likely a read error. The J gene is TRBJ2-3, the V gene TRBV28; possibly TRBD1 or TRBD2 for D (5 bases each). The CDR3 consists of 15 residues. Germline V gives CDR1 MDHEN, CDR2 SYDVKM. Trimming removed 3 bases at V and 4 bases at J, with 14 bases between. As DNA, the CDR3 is TGTGCCAGCAGTTTCTCGTTGGGGGTCTCAGATACGCAGTATTCT. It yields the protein CASSFSLGVSDTQYS.

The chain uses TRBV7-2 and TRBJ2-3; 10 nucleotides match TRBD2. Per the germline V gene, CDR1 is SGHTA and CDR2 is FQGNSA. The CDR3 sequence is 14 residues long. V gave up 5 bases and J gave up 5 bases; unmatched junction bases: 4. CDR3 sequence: CASSLIAGGDTQYF. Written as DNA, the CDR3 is TGTGCCAGCAGCCTGATAGCGGGAGGAGATACGCAGTATTTT.

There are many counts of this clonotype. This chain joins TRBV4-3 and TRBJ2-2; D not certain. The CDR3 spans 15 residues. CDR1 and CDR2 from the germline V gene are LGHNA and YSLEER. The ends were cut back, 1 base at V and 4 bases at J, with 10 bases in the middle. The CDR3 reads CASSQVKGGTGELFF. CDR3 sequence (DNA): TGCGCCAGCAGCCAAGTGAAGGGTGGCACCGGGGAGCTGTTTTTT.